Included here is one TCR beta chain sequence, with context. Trimming removed 2 bases at V and 2 bases at J, with 7 bases between. Germline loops: CDR1 LGHDT, CDR2 YNNKEL (reference sequence). This CDR3 has 14 residues. Original data processing: Amplifying reference gene primers gave estimates of nucleated cell counts. Assay: immunoSEQ multiplex PCR; the TCRdb copy retains only in-frame clones and omits some. That table is the source of V, J and clone size, and D and trimming were worked out from the DNA. The profile shows tens of thousands of clones, 90% of them singletons. The data were obtained in a study of blood T cell repertoires in COVID-19. Study-level information: The samples span acute and convalescent COVID-19 from the United States, Italy and Spain. T cells, B-cell-depleted T cells, or PBMCs provided the cDNA or gDNA that served as material.

Material for sequencing was peripheral blood. The origin of this receptor is a woman older than 75 with active or convalescent COVID-19. This sequence joins TRBV3-1 (or the pseudogene TRBV3-2) and TRBJ1-3; D gene unclear. This CDR3 is CASSQIPTGNTIYF. The CDR3 DNA reads as TGTGCCAGCAGCCAAATCCCCACTGGAAACACCATATATTTT.